The clone carrying this T cell receptor beta chain was seen just once. V trimming: 5 bases; J trimming: 6 bases; junction bases outside the gene matches: 12. Per germline, CDR1 MNHEY and CDR2 SMNVEV (reference sequence). This CDR3 contains 16 residues. The data stem from a study of blood T cell repertoires in COVID-19. As processed by the authors: Amplification with reference gene primers provided the estimates of nucleated cell counts. Assay: immunoSEQ multiplex PCR; the TCRdb copy retains only in-frame clones and omits some. Clone size and the V and J calls come from that table; the DNA yielded D and trimming. The table includes roughly 90,000 clones, more than 70% detected once.

Sequenced: peripheral blood. This TCR was sampled from a human donor in a cohort sampled during active COVID-19. V gene TRBV27 combines with J gene TRBJ2-7, with 11 bases fitting TRBD2. CDR3 amino acids: CASSTVSGLAAGEQYF. For the CDR3, the DNA is TGTGCCAGCAGTACTGTCTCGGGACTAGCGGCGGGCGAGCAGTACTTC.